This is a list of T cell receptor beta chains from one sample in a study of patients and donors after allogeneic stem cell transplantation. TCRdb independently ran MiXCR on the RT-PCR reads; one entry per CDR3 protein. The profile shows some 880,000 distinct CDR3 sequences, over 15% of them singletons. The sample consisted of blood, either unsorted or a sorted T cell fraction (not recorded which). Every receptor here comes from a human donor who was either an allogeneic HSCT recipient or a stem cell or donor lymphocyte infusion donor (not recorded which). It is not recorded whose cells these are; they may come from a transplant donor. CDR3s include the opening cysteine and the closing phenylalanine or tryptophan. Each record gives: V gene, D gene, J gene, clone size, CDR3 protein, CDR3 DNA. A D gene is named only where the DNA matches it firmly. Clone sizes are given selectively: once, few, many, or a class where the clone is expanded.

v_call: TRBV6-2/TRBV6-3
d_call: NA
j_call: TRBJ2-7
clone_size: few
cdr3_aa: CASSYTGRRYEQYF
cdr3_nt: TGTGCCAGCAGTTACACGGGACGACGCTACGAGCAGTACTTC

v_call: TRBV4-2
d_call: NA
j_call: TRBJ2-5
clone_size: many
cdr3_aa: CASSQDSNLLQETQYF
cdr3_nt: TGTGCCAGCAGCCAAGACAGCAACCTACTCCAAGAGACCCAGTACTTC

v_call: TRBV27
d_call: NA
j_call: TRBJ2-7
clone_size: NA
cdr3_aa: CASSLLGHASYEQYF
cdr3_nt: TGTGCCAGCAGTTTACTCGGACATGCCTCCTACGAGCAGTACTTC

v_call: TRBV6-6
d_call: NA
j_call: TRBJ1-1
clone_size: few
cdr3_aa: CASSAQDTEAFF
cdr3_nt: TGTGCCAGCAGCGCCCAGGACACTGAAGCTTTCTTT

v_call: TRBV7-2
d_call: NA
j_call: TRBJ2-4
clone_size: many
cdr3_aa: CASSLFAGDIQYF
cdr3_nt: TGTGCCAGCAGCTTATTCGCAGGAGACATTCAGTACTTC

v_call: TRBV5-1
d_call: NA
j_call: TRBJ1-5
clone_size: NA
cdr3_aa: CASSHGPDQPQHF
cdr3_nt: TGCGCCAGCAGTCACGGGCCGGATCAGCCCCAGCATTTT

v_call: TRBV12-3/TRBV12-4
d_call: NA
j_call: TRBJ2-4
clone_size: NA
cdr3_aa: CASSLHGGSSGGQYF
cdr3_nt: TGTGCCAGCAGTTTGCACGGAGGGTCTAGTGGGGGACAGTACTTC

v_call: TRBV9
d_call: TRBD2
j_call: TRBJ2-2
clone_size: NA
cdr3_aa: CASSVGLGGRKDTGELFF
cdr3_nt: TGTGCCAGCAGCGTAGGCCTCGGCGGGAGGAAAGACACCGGGGAGCTGTTTTTT

v_call: TRBV12-3/TRBV12-4
d_call: TRBD2
j_call: TRBJ2-7
clone_size: NA
cdr3_aa: CASSPGRGLAYEQYF
cdr3_nt: TGTGCCAGCAGTCCTGGGCGGGGACTAGCCTACGAGCAGTACTTC

v_call: TRBV6-5
d_call: TRBD2
j_call: TRBJ2-7
clone_size: NA
cdr3_aa: CASSYSGLAGGGYEQYF
cdr3_nt: TGTGCCAGCAGTTACTCGGGACTAGCGGGAGGTGGGTACGAGCAGTACTTC

v_call: TRBV24-1
d_call: TRBD2
j_call: TRBJ2-1
clone_size: NA
cdr3_aa: CATSDSGTSGDNEQFF
cdr3_nt: TGTGCCACCAGTGATTCCGGGACTAGCGGGGACAATGAGCAGTTCTTC

v_call: TRBV12-3/TRBV12-4
d_call: NA
j_call: TRBJ2-2
clone_size: once
cdr3_aa: CASSRDKKGTGELFF
cdr3_nt: TGTGCCAGCAGTCGGGACAAAAAAGGCACCGGGGAGCTGTTTTTT

v_call: TRBV29-1
d_call: NA
j_call: TRBJ2-2
clone_size: NA
cdr3_aa: CSVRQGLTGELFF
cdr3_nt: TGCAGCGTTCGCCAGGGGTTGACCGGGGAGCTGTTTTTT

v_call: TRBV27
d_call: TRBD2
j_call: TRBJ2-2
clone_size: few
cdr3_aa: CASSRFGTSGRVTGELFF
cdr3_nt: TGTGCCAGCAGTCGGTTCGGGACTAGCGGGAGGGTAACCGGGGAGCTGTTTTTT

v_call: TRBV4-1
d_call: TRBD1
j_call: TRBJ1-6
clone_size: NA
cdr3_aa: CASSQKTGNSPLHF
cdr3_nt: TGCGCCAGCAGCCAAAAGACAGGGAATTCACCCCTCCACTTT

v_call: TRBV5-1
d_call: NA
j_call: TRBJ1-1
clone_size: few
cdr3_aa: CASSLAGLRNTEAFF
cdr3_nt: TGCGCCAGCAGCTTGGCTGGATTAAGGAACACTGAAGCTTTCTTT

v_call: TRBV4-3
d_call: NA
j_call: TRBJ2-1
clone_size: few
cdr3_aa: CASSREDEQFF
cdr3_nt: TGCGCCAGCAGCCGAGAGGATGAGCAGTTCTTC

v_call: TRBV7-6
d_call: TRBD2
j_call: TRBJ2-1
clone_size: many
cdr3_aa: CASSLAWAGEEYNEQFF
cdr3_nt: TGTGCCAGCAGCTTAGCGTGGGCGGGAGAGGAATACAATGAGCAGTTCTTC

v_call: TRBV4-1
d_call: TRBD1
j_call: TRBJ2-7
clone_size: NA
cdr3_aa: CASSSQQGAPYEQYF
cdr3_nt: TGCGCCAGCAGCTCACAACAGGGGGCGCCTTACGAGCAGTACTTC

v_call: TRBV6-2/TRBV6-3
d_call: TRBD1
j_call: TRBJ2-1
clone_size: few
cdr3_aa: CASSFQGTGVNNEQFF
cdr3_nt: TGTGCCAGCAGCTTTCAAGGGACAGGGGTTAACAATGAGCAGTTCTTC

v_call: TRBV3-1
d_call: NA
j_call: TRBJ1-3
clone_size: NA
cdr3_aa: CASTYRASSGNTIYF
cdr3_nt: TGTGCCAGCACCTACAGGGCTAGCTCTGGAAACACCATATATTTT

v_call: TRBV6-1
d_call: TRBD2
j_call: TRBJ2-3
clone_size: many
cdr3_aa: CASSGLAGVTDTQYF
cdr3_nt: TGTGCCAGCAGTGGACTAGCGGGAGTAACAGATACGCAGTATTTT

v_call: TRBV6-9
d_call: NA
j_call: TRBJ1-2
clone_size: NA
cdr3_aa: CASTYNYGYTF
cdr3_nt: TGTGCCAGCACCTATAACTATGGCTACACCTTC

v_call: TRBV2
d_call: TRBD2
j_call: TRBJ2-1
clone_size: NA
cdr3_aa: CASSAPGLAVSYNEQFF
cdr3_nt: TGTGCCAGCAGTGCTCCGGGACTAGCGGTCTCCTACAATGAGCAGTTCTTC

v_call: TRBV7-9
d_call: NA
j_call: TRBJ1-1
clone_size: few
cdr3_aa: CASSSKEALNTEAFF
cdr3_nt: TGTGCCAGCAGCTCTAAAGAAGCCTTGAACACTGAAGCTTTCTTT

v_call: TRBV12-3/TRBV12-4
d_call: NA
j_call: TRBJ2-1
clone_size: NA
cdr3_aa: CASSLIRPGQRLNEQFF
cdr3_nt: TGTGCCAGCAGTTTGATCCGCCCGGGTCAGAGGTTGAATGAGCAGTTCTTC

v_call: TRBV5-1
d_call: NA
j_call: TRBJ2-2
clone_size: NA
cdr3_aa: CASSLNIGTSAGELFF
cdr3_nt: TGCGCCAGCAGCTTAAATATCGGGACATCAGCCGGGGAGCTGTTTTTT

v_call: TRBV12-3/TRBV12-4
d_call: TRBD1
j_call: TRBJ1-6
clone_size: NA
cdr3_aa: CASSDRANSPLHF
cdr3_nt: TGTGCCAGCAGCGACAGGGCCAATTCACCCCTCCACTTT

v_call: TRBV12-3/TRBV12-4
d_call: NA
j_call: TRBJ2-2
clone_size: few
cdr3_aa: CASTIKRGLNTGELFF
cdr3_nt: TGTGCCAGCACCATTAAACGGGGCCTAAACACCGGGGAGCTGTTTTTT

v_call: TRBV9
d_call: NA
j_call: TRBJ1-1
clone_size: few
cdr3_aa: CASSVDPGQRSTEAFF
cdr3_nt: TGTGCCAGCAGCGTAGATCCGGGGCAAAGATCCACTGAAGCTTTCTTT

v_call: TRBV5-6
d_call: TRBD1
j_call: TRBJ2-2
clone_size: NA
cdr3_aa: CASSLRDRKTGELFF
cdr3_nt: TGTGCCAGCAGCTTGAGGGACAGAAAAACCGGGGAGCTGTTTTTT

v_call: TRBV11-2
d_call: NA
j_call: TRBJ2-3
clone_size: NA
cdr3_aa: CATWTPRTDTQYF
cdr3_nt: TGTGCCACCTGGACACCACGCACAGATACGCAGTATTTT

v_call: TRBV12-3/TRBV12-4
d_call: TRBD1
j_call: TRBJ1-6
clone_size: few
cdr3_aa: CASSLLSPGQGRSPLHF
cdr3_nt: TGTGCCAGCAGTTTACTTTCTCCGGGACAGGGGAGGTCACCCCTCCACTTT

v_call: TRBV4-2
d_call: TRBD2
j_call: TRBJ2-5
clone_size: NA
cdr3_aa: CASSLGTSGGRGETQYF
cdr3_nt: TGTGCCAGCAGCCTAGGGACTAGCGGGGGCCGGGGTGAGACCCAGTACTTC

v_call: TRBV6-1
d_call: NA
j_call: TRBJ2-2
clone_size: NA
cdr3_aa: CASGFLTGGGPGELFF
cdr3_nt: TGTGCCAGCGGCTTTCTTACGGGAGGGGGCCCCGGGGAGCTGTTTTTT

v_call: TRBV7-8
d_call: NA
j_call: TRBJ2-1
clone_size: NA
cdr3_aa: CASTDNEQFF
cdr3_nt: TGTGCCAGCACCGACAATGAGCAGTTCTTC

v_call: TRBV20-1
d_call: NA
j_call: TRBJ1-1
clone_size: NA
cdr3_aa: CSARDTRGPEGAFF
cdr3_nt: TGCAGTGCTAGAGATACGAGGGGACCAGAGGGGGCTTTCTTT

v_call: TRBV10-3
d_call: NA
j_call: TRBJ1-2
clone_size: few
cdr3_aa: CAISEIVQGYGYTF
cdr3_nt: TGTGCCATCAGTGAAATTGTTCAGGGCTATGGCTACACCTTC

v_call: TRBV24-1
d_call: TRBD1
j_call: TRBJ2-3
clone_size: few
cdr3_aa: CATSDPGTGEVGSQYF
cdr3_nt: TGTGCCACCAGTGACCCCGGGACAGGGGAGGTGGGTTCCCAGTATTTT

v_call: TRBV12-5
d_call: NA
j_call: TRBJ2-1
clone_size: NA
cdr3_aa: CASGLSSNLGSYNEQFF
cdr3_nt: TGTGCTAGTGGTTTGTCCTCAAATTTGGGTTCCTACAATGAGCAGTTCTTC

v_call: TRBV15
d_call: NA
j_call: TRBJ2-6
clone_size: NA
cdr3_aa: CATSRDGEGANVLTF
cdr3_nt: TGTGCCACCAGCAGAGATGGGGAGGGGGCCAACGTCCTGACTTTC

v_call: TRBV19
d_call: NA
j_call: TRBJ1-5
clone_size: few
cdr3_aa: CASSTDRYNQPQHF
cdr3_nt: TGTGCCAGTAGTACCGACAGATACAATCAGCCCCAGCATTTT